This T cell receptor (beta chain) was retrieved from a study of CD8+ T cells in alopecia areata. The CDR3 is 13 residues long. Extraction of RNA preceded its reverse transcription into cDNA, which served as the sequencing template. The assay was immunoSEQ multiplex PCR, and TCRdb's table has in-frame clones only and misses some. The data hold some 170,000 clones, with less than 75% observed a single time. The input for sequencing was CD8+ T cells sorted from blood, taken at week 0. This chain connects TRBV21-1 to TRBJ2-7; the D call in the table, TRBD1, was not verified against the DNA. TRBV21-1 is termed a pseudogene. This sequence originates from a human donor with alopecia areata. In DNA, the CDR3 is TGTGCCCAGCTCAGGACAGCCAACTACGAGCAGTACTTC. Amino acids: CAQLRTANYEQYF.